These 18 T cell receptor beta chains were sequenced from one sample in a study of T cells in Graves' hyperthyroidism and ophthalmopathy. Regions amplified from RNA transcripts were the TCR beta CDR3 regions. During a first-round RT-PCR of the TCR CDR3, the HTBI primer set was used. Using its own MiXCR run on the multiplex PCR reads, TCRdb lists one record per CDR3 protein. The sample has more than 300,000 distinct CDR3 sequences, approximately 17% seen once; the top ten hold 35% to 50%. The sample was blood. The receptors come from a young man with Graves' ophthalmopathy.

This clonotype turned up a few times. CDR3 sequence (DNA): TGTGCCAGCAGTTCCAAAAACCGGGACAGAAGGTACCATGAGCAGTTCTTC. Residues: CASSSKNRDRRYHEQFF. The chain couples TRBV28 to TRBJ2-1; 7 nucleotides match TRBD1. J lost 8 bases, V lost 4 bases, and 17 bases had no gene match. There are 17 residues in the CDR3. Germline CDR1 MDHEN, CDR2 SYDVKM.

There are a few counts of this clonotype. V usage is TRBV10-3 and J usage is TRBJ2-3; D is unresolved. CDR1 ENHRY and CDR2 SYGVKD come from the germline V gene. The ends were cut back, 9 bases at V and 6 bases at J, with 13 bases in the middle. This CDR3 is 12 amino acids long. The CDR3 loop is CAISSAVDTQYF. DNA for the CDR3: TGTGCCATATCAAGCGCCGTGGATACGCAGTATTTT.

The CDR3 DNA reads as TGTGCCAGCAGCGCGGACGGGACCACCGGGGAGCTGTTTTTT. It encodes CASSADGTTGELFF. The genes are TRBV7-6 and TRBJ2-2; D tentatively reads TRBD1 or TRBD2 (5 bases each). The CDR3 loop spans 14 amino acids. Germline V gene sequence: CDR1 SGHVS, CDR2 FNYEAQ. Trimming removed 5 bases at V and 4 bases at J, with 11 bases between.

V is TRBV19 and J is TRBJ1-1; no definite D call. The CDR3 covers 14 residues. Trimming cost V 3 bases and J 1 base, with 9 bases left between them. Germline assignment: CDR1 LNHDA and CDR2 SQIVND (reference sequence). The CDR3 sequence is CASSIMTGNTEAFF. CDR3 sequence (DNA): TGTGCCAGTAGTATCATGACGGGGAACACTGAAGCTTTCTTT. Together with reference TRBV19 and TRBJ1-1, the CDR3 gives the full variable domain: DGGITQSPKYLFRKEGQNVTLSCEQNLNHDAMYWYRQDPGQGLRLIYYSQIVNDFQKGDIAEGYSVSREKKESFPLTVTSAQKNPTAFYLCASSIMTGNTEAFFGQGTRLTVV.

This clonotype was counted many times. The genes are TRBV6-1 and TRBJ1-1; D gene unclear. V lost 5 bases and J 3 bases, leaving 10 bases between the germline ends. The CDR3 length is 13 residues. Looked up from germline, CDR1 is MNHNS and CDR2 is SASEGT. This CDR3 is CASSFVGYTEAFF. The CDR3 coding sequence is TGTGCCAGCAGTTTTGTGGGGTACACTGAAGCTTTCTTT.

At least ten counts were recorded for this clonotype. This chain connects TRBV19 to TRBJ1-1; D is unresolved. The CDR3 covers 12 residues. Germline lookup yields CDR1 LNHDA and CDR2 SQIVND (reference sequence). Trimming removed 3 bases from V and 4 bases from J, with 6 bases in between. This CDR3 is CASSIGRTEAFF. The CDR3 DNA is TGTGCCAGTAGTATCGGTCGCACTGAAGCTTTCTTT.

This clonotype was found many times. The genes are TRBV12-3 or TRBV12-4 and TRBJ2-1; D unresolved. CDR3 length: 14 amino acids. Trimming took 6 bases from V and 5 from J, leaving 14 bases between them. The chain's CDR3 is CASSPTLLNNEQFF. DNA for the CDR3: TGTGCCAGCAGCCCAACACTCTTAAACAATGAGCAGTTCTTC.

The chain recombines TRBV28 with TRBJ1-5; D not certain. Trimming took off 5 bases at V and 9 bases at J, with 17 bases between the two ends. The CDR3 has 14 residues. Germline V gene sequence: CDR1 MDHEN, CDR2 SYDVKM. Written as DNA, the CDR3 is TGTGCCAGCAGTCCTTGGACGGGAGGAGGGCCCCAGCATTTT. Protein sequence: CASSPWTGGGPQHF.

In this sample, this clonotype turned up a few times. The rearrangement joins TRBV10-1 to TRBJ2-1; D may be TRBD1 (6 bases). In germline, CDR1 is WNHNN, CDR2 SYGVQD (reference sequence). The CDR3 is 13 residues long. Trimming shortened V by 1 base and J by 6 bases, and 7 bases separated the two germline ends. The CDR3 nucleotides are TGCGCCAGCAGTGAGTTCAGGGGCAATGAGCAGTTCTTC. It encodes CASSEFRGNEQFF.

This clonotype was observed at least ten times. The chain carries TRBV28 and TRBJ1-5, with D possibly being TRBD1 (5 bases). The CDR3 is made up of 15 amino acids. The ends were cut back, 5 bases at V and 1 base at J, with 12 bases in the middle. Germline-derived CDR1 and CDR2 are MDHEN and SYDVKM. The CDR3 DNA is TGTGCCAGCAGTCCGTTCCGGGACAGCAATCAGCCCCAGCATTTT. This translates into CASSPFRDSNQPQHF.

In regard to this clonotype: A read error may be the cause here, since a much bigger clone is one base away. V usage is TRBV27 and J usage is TRBJ2-7; D is possibly TRBD1 (5 bases). Per germline, CDR1 MNHEY and CDR2 SMNVEV (reference sequence). This CDR3 is 13 amino acids long. The CDR3 DNA reads TGTGCCAGCAGTTTGACAGCCTCCTACGAGGAGTACTTC. This encodes CASSLTASYEEYF.

This clonotype occurred a few times. CDR3 region: CASSWDEEETQYF. The CDR3 nucleotides read TGTGCCAGCTCCTGGGACGAAGAAGAGACCCAGTACTTC. The chain carries TRBV6-1 and TRBJ2-5; D might be TRBD1 or TRBD2, each matching 5 bases. Germline CDR1 MNHNS, CDR2 SASEGT. There are 13 residues in the CDR3. Between the trimmed V and J ends, which lost 8 bases and 3 bases, there was a span of 13 bases.

The chain is built from TRBV9 and TRBJ1-2; 12 positions agree with TRBD1. This CDR3 is 14 amino acids long. Trimming removed 4 bases from V and 8 bases from J; junction bases left unmatched: 6. Germline V gene sequence: CDR1 SGDLS, CDR2 YYNGEE. The chain's CDR3 is CASSRDRGLGGYTF. The CDR3 bases are TGTGCCAGCAGCCGGGACAGGGGGCTAGGGGGCTACACCTTC.

The chain recombines TRBV24-1 with TRBJ1-2, with a weak D call TRBD1 (5 bases). Trimming left V 3 bases short and J 0 bases short, with 10 bases between. Germline V gene sequence: CDR1 KGHDR, CDR2 SFDVKD. This CDR3 has 15 residues. The CDR3 spells CATSDGDRANYGYTF. CDR3 bases: TGTGCCACCAGTGATGGGGACCGAGCTAACTATGGCTACACCTTC.

The chain carries TRBV6-5 and TRBJ2-7, with TRBD2 matching 7 bases. V was pared by 3 bases and J by 4 bases, with 18 bases of the junction left unmatched. CDR1 and CDR2 from the germline V gene are MNHEY and SVGAGI. The CDR3 covers 18 residues. The CDR3 sequence: CASSYFTGRAGGEYEQYF. As DNA, the CDR3 is TGTGCCAGCAGTTATTTTACGGGCCGGGCTGGGGGGGAATACGAGCAGTACTTC.

This clonotype was found many times. The chain links TRBV3-1 to TRBJ2-1, with D hard to call. V lost 4 bases and J lost 1, with 8 bases in between. This CDR3 contains 14 residues. Germline V gives CDR1 LGHDT, CDR2 YNNKEL (reference sequence). The chain's CDR3 is CASSPPGSYNEQFF. In DNA, the CDR3 is TGTGCCAGCAGCCCACCTGGGTCCTACAATGAGCAGTTCTTC.

A remark on this clonotype: At one end the junction does not follow the germline gene, possibly because of a read error. The chain combines TRBV7-9 with TRBJ2-2, with 16 bases fitting TRBD2. CDR1 is SEHNR and CDR2 is FQNEAQ in the germline V gene (reference sequence). This CDR3 is built from 16 residues. The CDR3 DNA follows: TGTGCCAGCAGCCGGGGGACTAGCGGGGGGGCCGGGGAGCTGTTTTTC. Protein sequence: CASSRGTSGGAGELFF.

The V and J genes are TRBV6-1 and TRBJ1-2, with 8 bases fitting TRBD1. Trimming took 4 bases from V and 4 from J; bases not matched to a gene: 8. CDR1 MNHNS and CDR2 SASEGT come from the germline V gene. This CDR3 comprises 15 residues. The CDR3 here is CASSASGQGSYGYTF. The CDR3, as DNA: TGTGCCAGCAGTGCATCAGGACAGGGATCCTATGGCTACACCTTC.